These 22 T cell receptor beta chains were sequenced from one sample in a study of monozygotic twins with inflammatory bowel disease. TCRdb reworked the 5' RACE reads into one entry per CDR3 protein, no DNA. This table holds some 300,000 distinct CDR3 sequences. Source material: blood. These receptors were taken from a human donor with ulcerative colitis or Crohn's disease, or a healthy co-twin of an affected twin (not recorded which).

This chain connects TRBV18 to TRBJ2-1. Germline V gives CDR1 KGHSH, CDR2 LQKENI. The CDR3 runs to 16 residues. This CDR3 reads CASSPPEGKIYNEQFF. Variable domain in full (rest from reference TRBV18 and TRBJ2-1): NAGVMQNPRHLVRRRGQEARLRCSPMKGHSHVYWYRQLPEEGLKFMVYLQKENIIDESGMPKERFSAEFPKEGPSILRIQQVVRGDSAAYFCASSPPEGKIYNEQFFGPGTRLTVL.

CDR3 residues: CSARVREGRDTQYF. The chain is built from TRBV20-1 and TRBJ2-3; TCRdb calls TRBD2, which cannot be checked without DNA. The CDR3 covers 14 residues. Germline V CDR1 and CDR2: DFQATT, SNEGSKA (reference sequence).

V gene TRBV12-3 or TRBV12-4 combines with J gene TRBJ2-3; TCRdb's D call, TRBD1, is unchecked because there is no DNA. The CDR3 totals 15 residues. The CDR3 here is CASSSDGGRGDTQYF.

The rearrangement links TRBV6-1 to TRBJ1-2; TCRdb outputs TRBD1, but without DNA this stays unchecked. Germline loops: CDR1 MNHNS, CDR2 SASEGT. The CDR3 has 14 amino acids. This CDR3 reads CATAQTPGYYGYTF.

The chain combines TRBV9 with TRBJ2-3. The CDR3 has 14 residues. Germline CDR1 is SGDLS and CDR2 is YYNGEE. The CDR3 sequence: CASSVDQSTDTQYF. The whole variable domain, remainder taken from reference TRBV9 and TRBJ2-3, is DSGVTQTPKHLITATGQRVTLRCSPRSGDLSVYWYQQSLDQGLQFLIQYYNGEERAKGNILERFSAQQFPDLHSELNLSSLELGDSALYFCASSVDQSTDTQYFGPGTRLTVL.

This chain joins TRBV7-9 and TRBJ1-3; the TCRdb D gene call, TRBD1, has no DNA to confirm it. CDR1 and CDR2 (germline): SEHNR, FQNEAQ (reference sequence). The CDR3 runs to 20 residues. CDR3 protein: CASSPIPGTGDTWIGNTIYF.

The chain couples TRBV24-1 to TRBJ2-2; TCRdb gives TRBD2 as the D gene, but with no DNA this cannot be confirmed. This CDR3 comprises 14 residues. Germline CDR1 is KGHDR and CDR2 is SFDVKD. CDR3 residues: CATSDFSSTGELFF.

This rearrangement joins TRBV7-9 to TRBJ1-5. This CDR3 spans 14 amino acids. The germline gives CDR1 SEHNR, CDR2 FQNEAQ (reference sequence). The chain's CDR3 is CASSSSYSNQPPHF.

The chain combines TRBV27 with TRBJ2-7. CDR1 MNHEY and CDR2 SMNVEV come from the germline V gene (reference sequence). This CDR3 has 13 amino acids. The CDR3 here is CASSFKPTYEQYF.

CDR3 in amino acids: CASSPRSLWQINYGYTF. The chain joins TRBV27 to TRBJ1-2. This CDR3 region has 17 residues. CDR1 MNHEY and CDR2 SMNVEV come from the germline V gene (reference sequence).

CDR3 sequence: CASRNSGSPGELFF. The gene calls are TRBV5-1 and TRBJ2-2; absent DNA, TCRdb's TRBD2 call cannot be checked. Germline CDR1 is SGHRS and CDR2 is YFSETQ. The CDR3 runs 14 residues.

The CDR3 here is CASSSPGLSSYEQYF. The chain is built from TRBV7-2 and TRBJ2-7; TCRdb outputs TRBD2, but without DNA this stays unchecked. Germline V gene data show CDR1 as SGHTA and CDR2 as FQGNSA. The CDR3 is 15 amino acids.

The chain recombines TRBV2 with TRBJ1-2. The CDR3 loop spans 12 amino acids. Germline V lookup: CDR1 SNHLY, CDR2 FYNNEI. The CDR3 region is CASSDTPGGYTF.

This chain connects TRBV2 to TRBJ2-7; the TRBD2 assignment by TCRdb is unverifiable without DNA. In germline, CDR1 is SNHLY, CDR2 FYNNEI. The CDR3 runs 18 residues. CDR3 residues: CASSERLAGARGVYEQYF. The entire variable domain, with the rest obtained from reference TRBV2 and TRBJ2-7, is as follows: EPEVTQTPSHQVTQMGQEVILRCVPISNHLYFYWYRQILGQKVEFLVSFYNNEISEKSEIFDDQFSVERPDGSNFTLKIRSTKLEDSAMYFCASSERLAGARGVYEQYFGPGTRLTVT.

CDR3 sequence: CAISFGLAQYYEQYF. V gene TRBV10-3 combines with J gene TRBJ2-7; TCRdb gives TRBD2 as the D gene, but with no DNA this cannot be confirmed. Germline CDR1 is ENHRY and CDR2 is SYGVKD. The CDR3 extends over 15 amino acids.

The chain carries TRBV20-1 and TRBJ1-1; the D gene TCRdb calls, TRBD1, cannot be checked with no DNA. The CDR3 is made up of 13 amino acids. CDR1 DFQATT and CDR2 SNEGSKA come from the germline V gene (reference sequence). CDR3 residues: CSAFGGEGTEAFF.

The chain recombines TRBV3-1 with TRBJ2-7; TCRdb names TRBD2, which stays unverified in the absence of DNA. The CDR3 runs to 15 residues. Germline V gives CDR1 LGHDT, CDR2 YNNKEL (reference sequence). The CDR3 spells CASSRTTSEIYEQYF.

The rearrangement joins TRBV14 to TRBJ2-3; TCRdb indicates TRBD1, and absent DNA this call remains unverified. The V gene's germline CDR1 is SGHDN and CDR2 FVKESK. The CDR3 sequence is 16 residues long. This chain's CDR3 is CASSHLTGGGTDTQYF.

The J gene is TRBJ1-5, the V gene TRBV24-1; TCRdb selects TRBD1, and the lack of DNA leaves this call unchecked. This CDR3 spans 15 amino acids. Germline V gives CDR1 KGHDR, CDR2 SFDVKD. The CDR3 loop reads CATSESGQGNQPQHF.

The rearrangement joins TRBV18 to TRBJ2-1; TCRdb's assignment of TRBD1 cannot be checked, as there is no DNA. The germline CDR1 and CDR2 sequences are KGHSH and LQKENI. The CDR3 totals 16 residues. This CDR3 reads CASSYLPGQGYNEQFF.

The genes are TRBV11-2 and TRBJ2-5; the D call of TRBD1 rests on TCRdb alone, since no DNA is present to check it. Germline CDR1 reads SGHAT; CDR2 reads FQNNGV. The CDR3 contains 19 residues. CDR3 sequence reads: CASSLLPGVLTGDGETQYF.

The genes are TRBV20-1 and TRBJ2-1; checking the TCRdb D call of TRBD1 is not possible without DNA. CDR3 size: 15 residues. CDR1 is DFQATT and CDR2 is SNEGSKA in the germline V gene (reference sequence). CDR3: CSARVGTGGSDEQFF.